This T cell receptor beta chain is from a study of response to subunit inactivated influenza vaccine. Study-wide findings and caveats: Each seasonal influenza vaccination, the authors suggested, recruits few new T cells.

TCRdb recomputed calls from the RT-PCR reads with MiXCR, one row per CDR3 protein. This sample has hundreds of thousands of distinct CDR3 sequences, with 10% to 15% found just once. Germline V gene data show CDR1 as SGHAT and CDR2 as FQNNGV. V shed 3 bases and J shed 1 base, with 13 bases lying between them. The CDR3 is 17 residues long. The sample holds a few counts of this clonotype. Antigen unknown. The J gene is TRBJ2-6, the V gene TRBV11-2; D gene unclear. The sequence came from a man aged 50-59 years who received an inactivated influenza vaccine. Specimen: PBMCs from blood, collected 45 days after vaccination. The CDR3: CASSFRSGKSGANVLTF. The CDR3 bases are TGTGCCAGCAGCTTCAGGTCCGGAAAGTCTGGGGCCAACGTCCTGACTTTC.